The entry that follows covers one T cell receptor (beta chain) sequence. The ends lost 1 base at V and 2 bases at J; junction bases unmatched: 0. Germline lookup yields CDR1 SGHAT and CDR2 FQNNGV. The CDR3 sequence is 15 residues long. The data stem from a study of blood T cell repertoires in COVID-19. Across the whole study: COVID-19 samples collected from the United States, Italy and Spain covered acute and convalescent phases.

Profiled with immunoSEQ multiplex PCR; TCRdb holds only in-frame clones, not every one. The sample has 130,000 to 150,000 clones, 88% seen once. The chain uses TRBV11-2 and TRBJ2-7; 12 nucleotides align to TRBD2. The receptor comes from a man between 50 and 59 years old with active or convalescent COVID-19. The specimen was peripheral blood. CDR3 sequence reads: CASSLGTSGTYEQYF. CDR3 DNA: TGTGCCAGCAGCTTAGGGACTAGCGGGACCTACGAGCAGTACTTC. The full variable domain, rest sourced from reference TRBV11-2 and TRBJ2-7, is EAGVAQSPRYKIIEKRQSVAFWCNPISGHATLYWYQQILGQGPKLLIQFQNNGVVDDSQLPKDRFSAERLKGVDSTLKIQPAKLEDSAVYLCASSLGTSGTYEQYFGPGTRLTVT.